One sample yielded the 11 T cell receptor beta chains listed below, sequenced in a study of vaccination and CD4 T cells after COVID-19 (dated by TCRdb to between 2021 and 2024). The library was built by means of PCR. Data came from an Illumina iSeq 100. DNA from cultured CD4+ T cells was subjected to TCR sequencing with the Oncomine TCR Beta short-read assay at the Johns Hopkins FTIC core. The public reads were reanalyzed by TCRdb: fastp trimming at Q25, MiXCR alignment, in-frame beta chains only. Each entry is one CDR3 protein sequence, shown with its most common DNA and genes. Within this sample are roughly 14,000 distinct CDR3 sequences, with 52% of them counted one time only. Jointly, the top ten make up roughly 9% of the sample. For these TCRs, the target antigens are not known. In light of the paper, this sample's treatment or condition label describes: approximately 9-day PBMC culture with coronavirus spike peptide pools or control peptides (ViraFEST assay).

Input material: CD4+ T cells from blood, cultured in vitro. These receptor sequences come from a human donor who had recovered from COVID-19.

As DNA, the CDR3 is TGCAGCGTTGTTCATACAAAGACTGAAGCTTTCTTT. It codes for CSVVHTKTEAFF. The genes are TRBV29-1 and TRBJ1-1; D is unclear. The V gene's germline CDR1 is SQVTM and CDR2 ANQGSEA. V was clipped by 4 bases and J by 5 bases, with 11 bases between them. The CDR3 loop spans 12 amino acids.

The chain uses TRBV7-3 and TRBJ2-1; 12 nucleotides agree with TRBD2. The trim removed 5 bases at V and 10 bases at J, leaving 9 bases unmatched. In germline, CDR1 is SGHTA, CDR2 FQGTGA. The CDR3 is 15 amino acids. The CDR3 protein is CASSPSSGGVSEQFF. In DNA, the CDR3 is TGTGCCAGCAGCCCGTCTAGCGGGGGGGTGTCGGAGCAGTTCTTC.

The rearrangement links TRBV6-1 to TRBJ1-1, with D tentatively TRBD1 (6 bases). With 7 bases removed from V and 8 bases from J, the gap between germline ends came to 11 bases. CDR1 and CDR2 (germline): MNHNS, SASEGT. The CDR3 is 11 residues long. The DNA for the CDR3 is TGTGCCAGCACCAGGGGCCGAGAAGCTTTCTTT. This gives the protein CASTRGREAFF.

This clonotype was picked up a small number of times. This chain uses TRBV6-1 with TRBJ1-2, with TRBD1 matching over 7 bases. This CDR3 has 14 amino acids. The V gene's germline CDR1 is MNHNS and CDR2 SASEGT. Germline trimming cut 7 bases from V and 2 bases from J; bases unmatched to any gene: 7. The CDR3: CASTRQGKNYGYTF. CDR3 bases: TGTGCCAGCACCAGACAGGGTAAAAACTATGGCTACACCTTC.

The chain carries TRBV7-9 and TRBJ2-3; D may correspond to TRBD1 or TRBD2 (6 bases each). Germline loops: CDR1 SEHNR, CDR2 FQNEAQ (reference sequence). The CDR3 runs to 15 residues. The ends were cut back, 6 bases at V and 7 bases at J, with 20 bases in the middle. This chain's CDR3 is CASSQRLGGLNTQYF. The CDR3 nucleotides read TGTGCCAGCAGTCAGAGACTCGGGGGCCTAAATACGCAGTATTTT.

The chain has TRBV12-3 or TRBV12-4 and TRBJ2-6; the D is unclear. This CDR3 has 15 residues. V lost 6 bases, J lost 2 bases, and 11 bases lay in between. CDR3 bases: TGTGCCAGCAGCCCCGTGTGGGCTGGGGCCAACGTCCTGACTTTC. It encodes CASSPVWAGANVLTF.

The CDR3 DNA sequence: TGTGCCAGCAGCTTAGTTCCAGTTTCTAGCGGGAGACGAGAGACCCAGTACTTC. Its translation is CASSLVPVSSGRRETQYF. The chain recombines TRBV7-6 with TRBJ2-5, with 10 bases matching TRBD2. Germline V gives CDR1 SGHVS, CDR2 FNYEAQ. V gave up 1 base and J gave up 4 bases; unmatched junction bases: 12. This CDR3 is built from 18 residues.

The chain couples TRBV7-9 to TRBJ2-5; 12 bases are a match to TRBD2. Germline trimming cut 1 base from V and 2 bases from J; bases unmatched to any gene: 2. CDR3 length: 16 residues. CDR1 is SEHNR, CDR2 FQNEAQ, per germline (reference sequence). CDR3 sequence: CASSLGTSGAQETQYF. CDR3 sequence (DNA): TGTGCCAGCAGCTTAGGGACTAGCGGGGCTCAAGAGACCCAGTACTTC.

The chain links TRBV5-8 to TRBJ2-3; D gene uncertain. V lost 0 bases to trimming and J lost 2 bases, with 4 bases between them. Germline CDR1 reads SGHTS; CDR2 reads YDEGEE. There are 13 residues in the CDR3. This CDR3 reads CASSLDYTDTQYF. The CDR3 DNA reads TGTGCCAGCAGCTTGGACTACACAGATACGCAGTATTTT.

V gene TRBV10-3 combines with J gene TRBJ2-3, with D possibly matching TRBD2 (6 bases). Germline V gives CDR1 ENHRY, CDR2 SYGVKD. The V and J ends lost 4 bases and 6 bases respectively, with 14 bases between them. The CDR3 is made up of 14 amino acids. CDR3 nucleotides: TGTGCCATCAGTGGCACGGGAGTAGGGGATACGCAGTATTTT. It is translated as CAISGTGVGDTQYF.

The rearrangement joins TRBV20-1 to TRBJ2-1; 8 nucleotides line up with TRBD2. After removal of 1 base from V and 4 bases from J, the junction contained 6 bases not matched to a gene. The germline V gene encodes CDR1 DFQATT and CDR2 SNEGSKA (reference sequence). The CDR3 sequence is 15 residues long. As DNA, the CDR3 is TGCAGTGCTAGAGGGGGCGGGGGGCCATACAATGAGCAGTTCTTC. The encoded protein is CSARGGGGPYNEQFF.